Listed below are T cell receptor beta chains from one sample, sequenced in a study of T cell responses to AZD1222 COVID-19 vaccine. Clones were read by immunoSEQ multiplex PCR, and TCRdb kept only the in-frame ones, dropping some. The sample has approximately 150,000 clones; 90% to 95% are singletons. This specimen was peripheral blood, taken on day 0 of AZD1222 vaccination. Receptors were obtained from an adult in good health. Each CDR3 is given with its conserved first and last residue. Fields, in order: D gene, V gene, J gene, clone size, CDR3 protein, CDR3 DNA. A D gene is named only where the DNA matches it firmly. Size is stated for part of the rows, as once, few or many counts, or as a class when the clone is expanded.

-	TRBV3-1/TRBV3-2	TRBJ2-3	-	CASSQEGTQQYF	TGTGCCAGCAGCCAAGAAGGGACTCAGCAGTATTTT
-	TRBV7-2	TRBJ1-6	-	CASSLSGGQNNSPLHF	TGTGCCAGCAGCTTATCAGGAGGACAGAATAATTCACCCCTCCACTTT
-	TRBV10-3	TRBJ2-1	few	CAISESMAGSNEQFF	TGTGCCATCAGTGAGTCGATGGCAGGGAGCAATGAGCAGTTCTTC
-	TRBV7-8	TRBJ1-1	-	CASSPEYPNTEAFF	TGTGCCAGCAGCCCTGAATACCCGAACACTGAAGCTTTCTTT
-	TRBV12-3/TRBV12-4	TRBJ2-7	-	CASSYKFQQYF	TGTGCCAGCAGTTATAAATTTCAGCAGTACTTC
-	TRBV5-1	TRBJ2-7	-	CASSLEGPRRTEQYF	TGCGCCAGCAGCTTGGAGGGACCCAGACGGACCGAGCAGTACTTC
TRBD2	TRBV4-3	TRBJ2-3	-	CASSQDFVAGFSTDTQYF	TGCGCCAGCAGCCAAGATTTTGTAGCGGGGTTTAGCACAGATACGCAGTATTTT
-	TRBV12-3/TRBV12-4	TRBJ2-6	-	CASSFAGANVLTF	TGTGCCAGCAGTTTCGCTGGGGCCAACGTCCTGACTTTC
-	TRBV4-3	TRBJ2-7	once	CASSQDIPGPPGF	TGCGCCAGCAGCCAAGATATACCGGGACCGCCCGGCTTC
-	TRBV27	TRBJ2-7	-	CASSLGVSAHYSYEQYF	TGTGCCAGCAGTTTAGGGGTCTCTGCACATTACTCCTACGAGCAGTACTTC
-	TRBV7-9	TRBJ2-7	-	CASRQEGGETYEQYF	TGTGCCAGCAGACAGGAAGGGGGTGAGACCTACGAGCAGTACTTC
TRBD2	TRBV7-9	TRBJ2-1	-	CASSRSGGGNEQFF	TGTGCCAGCAGCCGCAGCGGGGGGGGCAATGAGCAGTTCTTC
TRBD2	TRBV12-3/TRBV12-4	TRBJ2-7	-	CASSLAGKGVQYF	TGTGCCAGCAGCCTAGCGGGGAAGGGTGTGCAGTACTTC
TRBD2	TRBV19	TRBJ2-1	-	CASSISGGRNEQFF	TGTGCCAGTAGTATCAGCGGGGGACGCAATGAGCAGTTCTTC
TRBD2	TRBV5-4	TRBJ2-7	-	CASRQAGGAYEQYF	TGTGCCAGCAGACAAGCGGGAGGGGCCTACGAGCAGTACTTC
TRBD2	TRBV6-2/TRBV6-3	TRBJ2-7	-	CASSLPGLPYEQYF	TGTGCCAGCAGTTTACCGGGACTACCCTACGAGCAGTACTTC
-	TRBV7-2	TRBJ2-5	-	CASSPGETQYF	TGTGCCAGCAGCCCGGGGGAGACCCAGTACTTC
-	TRBV2	TRBJ1-2	-	CASSEIQGLGYTF	TGTGCCAGCAGTGAGATACAGGGTCTTGGCTACACCTTC
-	TRBV6-5	TRBJ2-7	-	CASSYEQISYEQYF	TGTGCCAGCAGTTACGAACAGATCTCCTACGAGCAGTACTTC
TRBD1	TRBV7-6	TRBJ1-6	-	CASGNRGAEPLHF	TGTGCCAGCGGAAACAGGGGAGCAGAACCCCTCCACTTT
-	TRBV7-9	TRBJ2-7	-	CASTWGSYEQYF	TGTGCCAGCACTTGGGGGTCCTACGAGCAGTACTTC
-	TRBV7-9	TRBJ2-2	-	CATSFPRELGSNPGELFF	TGTGCCACGTCGTTCCCCCGGGAATTGGGCTCTAATCCCGGGGAGCTGTTTTTT
TRBD1	TRBV27	TRBJ1-2	-	CASSSGQGGYNGYTF	TGTGCCAGCAGTTCCGGACAGGGGGGTTATAATGGCTACACCTTC
-	TRBV28	TRBJ2-7	-	CASSLLRYEQYF	TGTGCCAGCAGTTTATTGAGGTACGAGCAGTACTTC
TRBD1	TRBV7-9	TRBJ1-2	-	CASSLGRTGGGYTF	TGTGCCAGCAGCTTAGGCCGGACAGGGGGAGGCTACACCTTC
-	TRBV13	TRBJ1-3	-	CASSKEGRSGNTIYF	TGTGCCAGCAGCAAAGAGGGGCGCTCTGGAAACACCATATATTTT
-	TRBV12-3/TRBV12-4	TRBJ2-4	-	CASIPTGGHIQYF	TGTGCCAGCATCCCTACCGGGGGCCACATTCAGTACTTC
TRBD1	TRBV2	TRBJ1-1	-	CASSGQGRDTEAFF	TGTGCCAGCAGTGGACAGGGGAGGGACACTGAAGCTTTCTTT
-	TRBV6-2/TRBV6-3	TRBJ2-7	-	CASSYSSYEQYF	TGTGCCAGCAGTTACTCCTCCTACGAGCAGTACTTC
-	TRBV18	TRBJ2-7	-	CASSPRQGGNYEQYF	TGTGCCAGCTCACCACGCCAGGGTGGAAACTACGAGCAGTACTTC
-	TRBV9	TRBJ2-1	-	CASSVGDEKQFF	TGTGCCAGCAGCGTAGGTGACGAAAAGCAGTTCTTC
-	TRBV7-8	TRBJ1-1	-	CASRPNVAMGEAFF	TGTGCCAGCAGACCAAACGTGGCAATGGGAGAAGCTTTCTTT
-	TRBV15	TRBJ1-1	-	CATSGGSNTEAFF	TGTGCCACCAGCGGGGGCAGTAACACTGAAGCTTTCTTT
TRBD1	TRBV14	TRBJ1-2	few	CASSQGGTAYGYTF	TGTGCCAGCAGCCAAGGCGGGACAGCCTATGGCTACACCTTC
-	TRBV12-3/TRBV12-4	TRBJ2-7	-	CASTGGATYEQYF	TGTGCCAGCACCGGGGGTGCCACCTACGAGCAGTACTTC
-	TRBV9	TRBJ2-5	once	CASSGGLGRRETQYF	TGTGCCAGCAGCGGGGGGCTAGGTCGTAGAGAGACCCAGTACTTC
-	TRBV2	TRBJ1-4	-	CASRSGSTNEKLFF	TGTGCCAGCAGGTCAGGCTCAACTAATGAAAAACTGTTTTTT
TRBD2	TRBV18	TRBJ2-2	-	CASSQEWASGMNTGELFF	TGTGCCAGCTCACAGGAATGGGCTAGCGGGATGAACACCGGGGAGCTGTTTTTT
TRBD2	TRBV3-1/TRBV3-2	TRBJ2-5	-	CASSQTSGNGETQYF	TGTGCCAGCAGCCAGACTAGCGGGAACGGGGAGACCCAGTACTTC
TRBD1	TRBV11-2	TRBJ1-5	-	CASSSPTGGDQPQHF	TGTGCCAGCAGCTCACCGACAGGGGGCGATCAGCCCCAGCATTTT
TRBD1	TRBV29-1	TRBJ1-1	once	CSVVRGPLNTEAFF	TGCAGCGTTGTCAGGGGGCCTCTGAACACTGAAGCTTTCTTT
-	TRBV13	TRBJ2-2	-	CASSFLGGELFF	TGTGCCAGCAGCTTCCTCGGTGGGGAGCTGTTTTTT
-	TRBV19	TRBJ2-3	-	CASSIDQEAPSTDTQYF	TGTGCCAGTAGTATAGATCAAGAGGCACCTAGCACAGATACGCAGTATTTT
-	TRBV18	TRBJ1-3	-	CASSLQEAGNTIYF	TGTGCCAGCTCGCTTCAGGAGGCTGGAAACACCATATATTTT
-	TRBV7-2	TRBJ2-1	-	CASTRANEQFF	TGTGCCAGCACAAGAGCCAATGAGCAGTTCTTC